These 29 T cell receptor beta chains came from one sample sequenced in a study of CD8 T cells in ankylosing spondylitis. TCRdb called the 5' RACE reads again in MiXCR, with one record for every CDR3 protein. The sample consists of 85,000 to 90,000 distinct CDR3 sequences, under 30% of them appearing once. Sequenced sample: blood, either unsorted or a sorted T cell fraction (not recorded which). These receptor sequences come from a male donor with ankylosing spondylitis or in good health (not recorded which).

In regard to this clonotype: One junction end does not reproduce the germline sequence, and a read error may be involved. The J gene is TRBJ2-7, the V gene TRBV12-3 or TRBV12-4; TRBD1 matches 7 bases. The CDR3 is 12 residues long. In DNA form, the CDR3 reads TGTGCCAGCAGTCTATTCGACAGGGTAGTTAACTTC. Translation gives CASSLFDRVVNF.

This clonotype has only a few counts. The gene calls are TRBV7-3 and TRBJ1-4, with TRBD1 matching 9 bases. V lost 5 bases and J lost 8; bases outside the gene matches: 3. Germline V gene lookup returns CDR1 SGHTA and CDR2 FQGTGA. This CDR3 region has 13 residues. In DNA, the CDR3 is TGTGCCAGCAGCCTGGGACAGGGCGAAAAACTGTTTTTT. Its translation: CASSLGQGEKLFF.

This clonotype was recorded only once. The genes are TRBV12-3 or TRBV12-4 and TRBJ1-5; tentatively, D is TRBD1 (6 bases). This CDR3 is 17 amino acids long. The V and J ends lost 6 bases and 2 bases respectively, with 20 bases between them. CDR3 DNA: TGTGCCAGCAGCCTCGAACAGGGTTTAGGAGGCAATCAGCCCCAGCATTTT. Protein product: CASSLEQGLGGNQPQHF.

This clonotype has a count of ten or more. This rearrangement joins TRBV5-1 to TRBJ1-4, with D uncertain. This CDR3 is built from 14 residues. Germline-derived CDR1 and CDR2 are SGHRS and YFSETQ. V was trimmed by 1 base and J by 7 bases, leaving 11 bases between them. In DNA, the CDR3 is TGCGCCAGCAGCTTGTTCCCAGCGGGTGAAAAACTGTTTTTT. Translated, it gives CASSLFPAGEKLFF.

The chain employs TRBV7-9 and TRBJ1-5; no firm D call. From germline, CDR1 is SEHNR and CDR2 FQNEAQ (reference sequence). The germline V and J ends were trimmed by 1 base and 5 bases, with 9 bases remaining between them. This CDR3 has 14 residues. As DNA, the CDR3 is TGTGCCAGCAGCTTAGGGAACGGATATCAGCCCCAGCATTTT. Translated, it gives CASSLGNGYQPQHF.

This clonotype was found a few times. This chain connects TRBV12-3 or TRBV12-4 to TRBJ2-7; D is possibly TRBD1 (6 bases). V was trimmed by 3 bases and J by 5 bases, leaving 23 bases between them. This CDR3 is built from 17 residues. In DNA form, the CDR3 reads TGTGCCAGCAGTTTGAGAGACAGGCCCTGGGCTACGGACGAGCAGTACTTC. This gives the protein CASSLRDRPWATDEQYF.

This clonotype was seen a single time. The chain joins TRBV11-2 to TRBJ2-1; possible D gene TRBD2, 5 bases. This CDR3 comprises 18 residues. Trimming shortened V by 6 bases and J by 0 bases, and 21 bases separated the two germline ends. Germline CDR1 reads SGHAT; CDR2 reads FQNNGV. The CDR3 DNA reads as TGTGCCAGCAGTAAACCTAGCCGGGGTAAGAGCTCCTACAATGAGCAGTTCTTC. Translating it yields CASSKPSRGKSSYNEQFF.

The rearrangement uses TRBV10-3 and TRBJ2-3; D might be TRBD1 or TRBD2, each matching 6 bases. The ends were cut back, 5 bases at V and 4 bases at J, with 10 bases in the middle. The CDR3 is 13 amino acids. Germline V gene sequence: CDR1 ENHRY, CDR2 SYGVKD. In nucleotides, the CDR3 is TGTGCCATCAGTCAAGGGGGGTCAGATACGCAGTATTTT. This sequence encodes CAISQGGSDTQYF.

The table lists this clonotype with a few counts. The CDR3 DNA reads as TGTGCCAGCAGCAGACCTTACCCCCAGGATACGCAGTATTTT. Protein product: CASSRPYPQDTQYF. The chain has TRBV6-1 and TRBJ2-3; D is unclear. The CDR3 has 14 residues. V was pared by 6 bases and J by 6 bases, with 16 bases between. Looked up from germline, CDR1 is MNHNS and CDR2 is SASEGT.

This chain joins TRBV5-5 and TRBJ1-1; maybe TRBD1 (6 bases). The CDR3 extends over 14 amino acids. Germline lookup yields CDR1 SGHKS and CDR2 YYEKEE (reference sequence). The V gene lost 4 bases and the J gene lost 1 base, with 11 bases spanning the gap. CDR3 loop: CASSRTTGNTEAFF. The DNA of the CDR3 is TGTGCCAGCAGCCGAACGACAGGGAACACTGAAGCTTTCTTT.

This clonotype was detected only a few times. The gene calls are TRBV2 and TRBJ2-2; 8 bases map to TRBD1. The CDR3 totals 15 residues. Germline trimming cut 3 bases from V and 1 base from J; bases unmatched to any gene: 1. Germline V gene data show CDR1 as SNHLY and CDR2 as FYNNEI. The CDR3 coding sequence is TGTGCCAGCAGTGACGGGACAGGGAACACCGGGGAGCTGTTTTTT. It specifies CASSDGTGNTGELFF.

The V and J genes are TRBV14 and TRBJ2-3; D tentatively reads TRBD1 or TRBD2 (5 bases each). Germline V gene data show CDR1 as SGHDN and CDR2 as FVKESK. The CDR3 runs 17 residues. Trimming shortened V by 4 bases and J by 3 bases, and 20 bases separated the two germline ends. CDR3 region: CASSPLWGLGETDTQYF. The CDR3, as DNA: TGTGCCAGCAGCCCCCTTTGGGGGTTAGGGGAGACAGATACGCAGTATTTT. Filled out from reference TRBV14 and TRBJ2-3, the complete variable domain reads EAGVTQFPSHSVIEKGQTVTLRCDPISGHDNLYWYRRVMGKEIKFLLHFVKESKQDESGMPNNRFLAERTGGTYSTLKVQPAELEDSGVYFCASSPLWGLGETDTQYFGPGTRLTVL.

CDR3 protein: CASSPPGGRIDTQYF. CDR3 nucleotide sequence: TGTGCCAGCAGTCCCCCGGGCGGGAGGATAGATACGCAGTATTTT. The chain links TRBV12-3 or TRBV12-4 to TRBJ2-3; 8 bases map to TRBD2. The length of the CDR3 is 15 residues. Trimming removed 5 bases from V and 5 bases from J; junction bases left unmatched: 9.

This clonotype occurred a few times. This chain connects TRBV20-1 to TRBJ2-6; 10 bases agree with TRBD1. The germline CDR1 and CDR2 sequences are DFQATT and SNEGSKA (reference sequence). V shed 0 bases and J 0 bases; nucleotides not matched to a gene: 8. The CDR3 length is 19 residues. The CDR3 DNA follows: TGCAGTGCTAGAGACCCGACAGGGGGCGTCGACTCTGGGGCCAACGTCCTGACTTTC. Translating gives CSARDPTGGVDSGANVLTF.

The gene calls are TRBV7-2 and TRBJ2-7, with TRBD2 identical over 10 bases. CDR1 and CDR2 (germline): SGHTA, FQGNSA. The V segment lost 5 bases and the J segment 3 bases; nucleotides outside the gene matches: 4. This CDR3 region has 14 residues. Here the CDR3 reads CASSLTSGDYEQYV. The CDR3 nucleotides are TGTGCCAGCAGCCTCACTAGCGGGGACTACGAGCAGTACGTC.

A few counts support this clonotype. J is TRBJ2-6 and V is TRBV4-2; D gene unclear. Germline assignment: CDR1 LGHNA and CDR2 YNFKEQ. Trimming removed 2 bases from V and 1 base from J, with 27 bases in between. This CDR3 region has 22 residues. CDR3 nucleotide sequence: TGTGCCAGCAGCCAAAAAGGAGCAGGTCGGCCGACACGCGTTTCTGGGGCCAACGTCCTGACTTTC. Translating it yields CASSQKGAGRPTRVSGANVLTF.

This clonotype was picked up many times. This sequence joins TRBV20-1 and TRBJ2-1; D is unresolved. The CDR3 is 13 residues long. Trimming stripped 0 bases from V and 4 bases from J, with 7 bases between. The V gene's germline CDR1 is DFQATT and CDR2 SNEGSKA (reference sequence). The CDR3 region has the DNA TGCAGTGCTAGAGAGCCCTCATACAATGAGCAGTTCTTC. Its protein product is CSAREPSYNEQFF.

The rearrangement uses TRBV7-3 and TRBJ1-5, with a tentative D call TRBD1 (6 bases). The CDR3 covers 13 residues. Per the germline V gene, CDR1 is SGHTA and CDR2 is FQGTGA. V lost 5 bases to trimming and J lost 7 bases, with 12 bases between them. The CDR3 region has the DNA TGTGCCAGCAGCGCGGAGGGGGGGCAGCCCCAGCATTTT. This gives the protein CASSAEGGQPQHF.

The CDR3 DNA sequence: TGTGCCAGCAGCCAACAGGGACTTTCGACCAACGTCCTGACTTTC. It codes for CASSQQGLSTNVLTF. V gene TRBV7-9 combines with J gene TRBJ2-6; D may be TRBD1 or TRBD2 (6 bases each). Germline assignment: CDR1 SEHNR and CDR2 FQNEAQ (reference sequence). The CDR3 length is 15 residues. The ends were cut back, 5 bases at V and 8 bases at J, with 16 bases in the middle.

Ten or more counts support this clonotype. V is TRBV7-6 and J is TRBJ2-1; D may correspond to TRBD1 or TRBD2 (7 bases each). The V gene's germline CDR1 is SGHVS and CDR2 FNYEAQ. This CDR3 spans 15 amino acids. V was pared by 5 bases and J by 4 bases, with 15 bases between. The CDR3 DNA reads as TGTGCCAGCAGCATAGGGAGGGGGCTATACAATGAGCAGTTCTTC. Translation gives CASSIGRGLYNEQFF.

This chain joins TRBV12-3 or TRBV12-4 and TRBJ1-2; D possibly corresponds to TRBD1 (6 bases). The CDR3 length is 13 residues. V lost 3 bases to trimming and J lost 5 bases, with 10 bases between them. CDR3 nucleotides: TGTGCCAGCAGTTTGCAGGGGAGGTATGGCTACACCTTC. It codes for CASSLQGRYGYTF.

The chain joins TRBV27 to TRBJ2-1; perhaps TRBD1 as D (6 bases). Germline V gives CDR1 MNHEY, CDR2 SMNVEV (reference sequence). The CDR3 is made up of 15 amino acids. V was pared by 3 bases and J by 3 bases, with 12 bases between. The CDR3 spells CASSLRTDDYNEQFF. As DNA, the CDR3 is TGTGCCAGCAGTTTGAGGACAGATGACTACAATGAGCAGTTCTTC.

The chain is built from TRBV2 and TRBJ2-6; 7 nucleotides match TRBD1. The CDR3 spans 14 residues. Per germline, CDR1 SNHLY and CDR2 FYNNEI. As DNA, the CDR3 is TGTGCGACCAAAGGGGGACAGAGTATCAACGTCCTGACTTTC. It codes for CATKGGQSINVLTF.

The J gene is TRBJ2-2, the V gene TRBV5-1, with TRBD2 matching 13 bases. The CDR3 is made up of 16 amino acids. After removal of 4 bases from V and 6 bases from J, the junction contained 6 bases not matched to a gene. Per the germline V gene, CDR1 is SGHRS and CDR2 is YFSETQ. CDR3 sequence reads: CASSGRTSGSAGELFF. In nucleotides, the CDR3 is TGCGCCAGCAGCGGTCGGACTAGCGGGAGTGCCGGGGAGCTGTTTTTT.

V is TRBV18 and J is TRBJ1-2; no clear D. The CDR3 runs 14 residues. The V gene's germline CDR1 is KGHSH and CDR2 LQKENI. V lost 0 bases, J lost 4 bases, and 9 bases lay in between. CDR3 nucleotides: TGTGCCAGCTCACCACCGAGGGAGGTCTATGGCTACACCTTC. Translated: CASSPPREVYGYTF.

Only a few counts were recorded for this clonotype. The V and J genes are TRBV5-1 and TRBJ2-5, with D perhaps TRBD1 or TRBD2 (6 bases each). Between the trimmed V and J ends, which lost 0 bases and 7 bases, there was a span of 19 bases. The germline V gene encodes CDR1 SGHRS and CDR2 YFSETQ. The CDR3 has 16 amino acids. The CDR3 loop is CASSLGGTNGGTTQYF. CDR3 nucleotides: TGCGCCAGCAGCTTGGGCGGGACAAACGGTGGGACGACCCAGTACTTC. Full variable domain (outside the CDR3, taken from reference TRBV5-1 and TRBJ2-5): KAGVTQTPRYLIKTRGQQVTLSCSPISGHRSVSWYQQTPGQGLQFLFEYFSETQRNKGNFPGRFSGRQFSNSRSEMNVSTLELGDSALYLCASSLGGTNGGTTQYFGPGTRLLVL.

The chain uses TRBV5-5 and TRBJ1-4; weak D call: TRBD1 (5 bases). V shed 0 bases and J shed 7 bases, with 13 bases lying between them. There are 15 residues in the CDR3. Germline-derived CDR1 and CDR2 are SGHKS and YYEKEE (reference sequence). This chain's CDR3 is CASSLGGGKSEKLFF. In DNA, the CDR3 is TGTGCCAGCAGCTTGGGGGGGGGGAAGAGTGAAAAACTGTTTTTT.

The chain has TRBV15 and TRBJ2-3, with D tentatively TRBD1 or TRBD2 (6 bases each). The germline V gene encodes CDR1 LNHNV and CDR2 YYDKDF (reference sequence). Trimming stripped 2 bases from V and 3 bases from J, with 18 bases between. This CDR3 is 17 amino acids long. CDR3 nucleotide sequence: TGTGCCACCAGCAGAATGTCTGGCTTAGGGGGGACAGATACGCAGTATTTT. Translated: CATSRMSGLGGTDTQYF.

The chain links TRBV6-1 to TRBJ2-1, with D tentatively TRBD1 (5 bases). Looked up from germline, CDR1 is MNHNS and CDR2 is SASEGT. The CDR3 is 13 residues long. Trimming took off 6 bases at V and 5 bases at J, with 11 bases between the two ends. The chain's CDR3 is CASSRQGDNEQFF. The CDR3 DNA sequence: TGTGCCAGCAGCCGGCAGGGCGACAATGAGCAGTTCTTC.